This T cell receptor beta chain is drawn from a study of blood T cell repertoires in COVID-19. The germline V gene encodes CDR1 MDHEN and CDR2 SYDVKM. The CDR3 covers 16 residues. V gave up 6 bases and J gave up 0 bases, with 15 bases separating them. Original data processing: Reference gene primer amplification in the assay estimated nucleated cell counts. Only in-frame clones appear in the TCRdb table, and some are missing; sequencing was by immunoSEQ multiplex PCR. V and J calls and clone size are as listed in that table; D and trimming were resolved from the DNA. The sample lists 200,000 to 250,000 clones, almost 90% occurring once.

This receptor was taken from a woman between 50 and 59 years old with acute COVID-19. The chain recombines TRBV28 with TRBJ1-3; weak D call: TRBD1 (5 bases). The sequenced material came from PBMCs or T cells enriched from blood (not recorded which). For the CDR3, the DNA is TGTGCCAGCAGGGGGTGGACACCAGCCTCTGGAAACACCATATATTTT. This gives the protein CASRGWTPASGNTIYF. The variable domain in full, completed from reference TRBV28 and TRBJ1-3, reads DVKVTQSSRYLVKRTGEKVFLECVQDMDHENMFWYRQDPGLGLRLIYFSYDVKMKEKGDIPEGYSVSREKKERFSLILESASTNQTSMYLCASRGWTPASGNTIYFGEGSWLTVV.